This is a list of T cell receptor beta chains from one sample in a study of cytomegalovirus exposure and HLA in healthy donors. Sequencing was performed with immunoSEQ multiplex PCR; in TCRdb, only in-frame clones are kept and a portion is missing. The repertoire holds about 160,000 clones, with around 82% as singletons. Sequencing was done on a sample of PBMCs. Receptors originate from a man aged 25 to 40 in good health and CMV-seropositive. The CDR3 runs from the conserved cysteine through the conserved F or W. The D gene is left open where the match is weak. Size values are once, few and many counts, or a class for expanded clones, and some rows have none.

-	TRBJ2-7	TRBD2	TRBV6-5	TGTGCCAGCAGTTTAAAAGCGGGAGGGCCGGGCGAGCAGTACTTC	CASSLKAGGPGEQYF
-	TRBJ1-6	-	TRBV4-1	TGCGCCAGCAGCCTAGGTCAGGGCGCGGATTCACCCCTCCACTTT	CASSLGQGADSPLHF
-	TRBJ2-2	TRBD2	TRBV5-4	TGTGCCAGCAGCCCGGAATCTAGCGGGAGTAACACCGGGGAGCTGTTTTTT	CASSPESSGSNTGELFF
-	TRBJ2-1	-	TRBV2	TGTGCCAGCAGTGTGGAGGTTGAGCAGTTCTTC	CASSVEVEQFF
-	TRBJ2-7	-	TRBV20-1	TGCAGTGTGGCAGGGGACGAGCAGTACTTC	CSVAGDEQYF
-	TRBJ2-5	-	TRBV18	TGTGCCAGCTCACTAACTCAAGAGACCCAGTACTTC	CASSLTQETQYF
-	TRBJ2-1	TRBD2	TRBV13	TGTGCCAGCAGCTTCGGACTAGCGGGAGGGTCCCCGTGGGGTGAGCAGTTCTTC	CASSFGLAGGSPWGEQFF
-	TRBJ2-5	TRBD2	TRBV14	TGTGCCAGCAGCGAACCTCGAGCGGGGGCGGGTGAGACCCAGTACTTC	CASSEPRAGAGETQYF
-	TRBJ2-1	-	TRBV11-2	TGTGCCAGCAGCTTAGAAACTAGGTACAATGAGCAGTTCTTC	CASSLETRYNEQFF
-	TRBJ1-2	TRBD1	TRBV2	TGTGCCAGCAAGGAGGGGGCCGGTTATGGCTACACCTTC	CASKEGAGYGYTF
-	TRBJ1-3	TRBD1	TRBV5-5	TGTGCCAGCAGCTCTGTGGGACAGGGTGGAAACACCATATATTTT	CASSSVGQGGNTIYF
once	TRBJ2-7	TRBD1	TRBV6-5	TGTGCCAGCAGTTACGAGGGACAGGGTCGATACGAGCAGTACTTC	CASSYEGQGRYEQYF
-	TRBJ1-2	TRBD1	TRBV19	TGTGCCAGTAGTATATTGGACAGGGTATTCTCTGGCTACACCTTC	CASSILDRVFSGYTF
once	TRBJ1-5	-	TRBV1	TGCACCAGCAGCTGGCGGCCCGGGAGTACATATCCACGGGTCAGGCCCCAGCATTTT	CTSSWRPGSTYPRVRPQHF
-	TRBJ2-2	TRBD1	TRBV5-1	TGCGCCAGCAGCCCCGGCCAGGGGGCGCACACCGGGGAGCTGTTTTTT	CASSPGQGAHTGELFF
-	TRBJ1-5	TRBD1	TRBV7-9	TGTGCCAGCAGCTACGCCACTCCGGGACAGGGGATGGGTCAGCCCCAGCATTTT	CASSYATPGQGMGQPQHF
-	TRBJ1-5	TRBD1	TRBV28	TGTGCCAGCAGCTCAGGGGGCGGGTCGCACAATCAGCCCCAGCATTTT	CASSSGGGSHNQPQHF
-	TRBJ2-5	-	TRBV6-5	TGTGCCAGCAGTTACTCGGGGGTAGGGGGTCGAGAGACCCAGTACTTC	CASSYSGVGGRETQYF
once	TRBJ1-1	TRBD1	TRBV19	TGTGCCAGTGGGGACAGGGGGAACACTGAAGCTTTCTTT	CASGDRGNTEAFF
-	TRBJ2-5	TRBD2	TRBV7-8	TGTGCCAGCAGCTTAGGAGCGGGAGGGCCGGGAGAGACCCAGTACTTC	CASSLGAGGPGETQYF
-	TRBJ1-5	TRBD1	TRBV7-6	TGTGCCAGCAGCTTAGGGACAGGGGACAATCAGCCCCAGCATTTT	CASSLGTGDNQPQHF
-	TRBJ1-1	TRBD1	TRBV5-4	TGTGCCAGCAGCTCTGGACAGGGGTATGAGAATGAAGCTTTCTTT	CASSSGQGYENEAFF
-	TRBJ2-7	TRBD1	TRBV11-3	TGTGCCAGCAGTCGAGGACAGGGGACGCGGGAGCAGTACTTC	CASSRGQGTREQYF
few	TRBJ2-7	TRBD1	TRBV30	TGTGCCTGGAGTGTCGGGACAGCCTACGAGCAGTACTTC	CAWSVGTAYEQYF
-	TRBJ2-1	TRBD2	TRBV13	TGTGCCAGCAGCCCGCGACTAGCGGGCTTCCTCAATGAGCAGTTCTTC	CASSPRLAGFLNEQFF
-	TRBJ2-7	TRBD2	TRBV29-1	TGCAGCGTACACCTAGCGGGACCCCTCTACGAGCAGTACTTC	CSVHLAGPLYEQYF
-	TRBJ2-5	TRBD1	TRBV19	TGTGCCTCGAACAGGGGGCGCCAAGAGACCCAGTACTTC	CASNRGRQETQYF
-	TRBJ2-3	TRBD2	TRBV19	TGTGCCAGTAGTATGGGCGCGGGAGCCACAGATACGCAGTATTTT	CASSMGAGATDTQYF
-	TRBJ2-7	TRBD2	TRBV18	TGTGCCAGCTCACCTAGCGGGGTACGCTACGAGCAGTACTTC	CASSPSGVRYEQYF
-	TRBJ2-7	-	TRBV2	TGTGCCAGCAGTGAACATGGGGCCGGCCTCGAGCAGTACTTC	CASSEHGAGLEQYF
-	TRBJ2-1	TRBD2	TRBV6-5	TGTGCCAGCAGCCGTCTGGCGGGAGGGCCCAATGAGCAGTTCTTC	CASSRLAGGPNEQFF
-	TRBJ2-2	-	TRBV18	TGTGCCAGCTCTCCCAGGACAGTTTCGGACACCGGGGAGCTGTTTTTT	CASSPRTVSDTGELFF
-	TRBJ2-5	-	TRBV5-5	TGTGCCAGCAGCTGGGTCCCGGGGGAAGAGACCCAGTACTTC	CASSWVPGEETQYF
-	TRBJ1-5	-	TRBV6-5	TGTGCCAGCAGTTACTCAACAGATAATCAGCCCCAGCATTTT	CASSYSTDNQPQHF
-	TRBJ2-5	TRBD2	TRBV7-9	TGTGCCAGCAGTTCAAGACTAGCGGAAAAAGAGACCCAGTACTTC	CASSSRLAEKETQYF
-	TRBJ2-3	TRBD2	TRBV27	TGTGCCAGCAGTTTTAGCGGGAGCACAGATACGCAGTATTTT	CASSFSGSTDTQYF
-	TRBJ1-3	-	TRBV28	TGTGCCAGCAGGCGCCGCGGGGGCCTCTCTGGAAACACCATATATTTT	CASRRRGGLSGNTIYF
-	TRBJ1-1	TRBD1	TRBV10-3	TGTGCCATCAGTGGGGACAGGGCCAGGAACACTGAAGCTTTCTTT	CAISGDRARNTEAFF
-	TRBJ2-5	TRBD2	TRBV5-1	TGCGCCAGCCGAGTTTGGGGACTAGCGGGGGTTCAAGAGACCCAGTACTTC	CASRVWGLAGVQETQYF
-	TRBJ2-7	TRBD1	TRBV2	TGTGCCACTGACCGACAGGGCCCCTACGAGCAGTACTTC	CATDRQGPYEQYF
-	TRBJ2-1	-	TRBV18	TGTGCCAGCTCACCAGAAACAGGGCTAGTCAATGAGCAGTTCTTC	CASSPETGLVNEQFF
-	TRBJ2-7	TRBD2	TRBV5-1	TGCGCCAGCAGCCAAGGGGACTACCTCTCCTACGAGCAGTACTTC	CASSQGDYLSYEQYF
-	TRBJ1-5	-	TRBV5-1	TGCGCCAGCAGCTTATCTCCGGGAACGAATCAGCCCCAGCATTTT	CASSLSPGTNQPQHF
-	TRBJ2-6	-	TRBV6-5	TGTGCCAGCAGTTACTTCGCGTTAGGGGCCAACGTCCTGACTTTC	CASSYFALGANVLTF
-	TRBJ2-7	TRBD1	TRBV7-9	TGTGCCAGCATCATGGCAAGTTTCTCCACAGGGGCTGGCGACGAGCAGTACTTC	CASIMASFSTGAGDEQYF
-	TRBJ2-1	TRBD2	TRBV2	TGTGCCAGCACTGAGACTAGCGGGGGTAATGAGCAGTTCTTC	CASTETSGGNEQFF